This TCR beta chain originates from a study of shared clonotypes between healthy human individuals. Every subset's genomic DNA went evenly onto several immunoSEQ plates. Sorted subsets were amplified in replicate PCRs using 200 ng DNA, 32,000 or so T cell genomes. Study processing details: Filtering differed for immunoSEQ, which gave only junction sequences without quality scores. Only in-frame clones appear in the TCRdb table, and some are missing; sequencing was by immunoSEQ multiplex PCR. The V and J calls and clone size come from that table; D and trimming were worked out from the DNA. The sample shows some 1,600,000 clones, about 98% of them seen only once. As to this clone: What it binds is unknown.

This CDR3 is 14 amino acids long. The germline V and J ends were trimmed by 4 bases and 0 bases, with 8 bases remaining between them. Germline V gene lookup returns CDR1 SGHRS and CDR2 YFSETQ. Study-wide findings and caveats: Unshared clonotypes carried lower generation probabilities than those common to all four donors.

The chain is built from TRBV5-1 and TRBJ1-3; D uncertain. Sequences were obtained from naive CD4+ T cells sorted from blood. Subset given: CD45RA+ positively selected. The receptor's source is a man aged 25-45 years in good health. The CDR3 bases are TGCGCCAGCAGCGATACCACCTCTGGAAACACCATATATTTT. Encoded protein: CASSDTTSGNTIYF.